The next 18 T cell receptor beta chains were all read from a single sample in a study of circulating CD8 cells and anti-PD-1 response in melanoma. From live CD3+CD8+TCRalphabeta+ cells, four PD-1 and/or TIGIT subsets were sorted. The QIAseq Immune Repertoire TCR panel built the libraries from 15 ng of total RNA. Each CDR3 protein is one row after TCRdb ran MiXCR on the reads. The sample includes 1,300 or so distinct CDR3 sequences, more than 8.5% of them seen just once. The sample here was CD8+ T cells from PBMCs, taken at baseline or after one month of anti-PD-1 therapy (not recorded which). All receptors derive from a human donor with melanoma.

By share, this clonotype ranks as medium-sized. The CDR3 sequence: CSAEAGTGGTEAFF. DNA for the CDR3: TGCAGTGCTGAAGCCGGGACAGGGGGCACTGAAGCTTTCTTT. V is TRBV20-1 and J is TRBJ1-1; 11 nucleotides agree with TRBD1. V lost 5 bases, J lost 4 bases, and 6 bases stayed unmatched. Germline V lookup: CDR1 DFQATT, CDR2 SNEGSKA (reference sequence). This CDR3 is 14 amino acids long.

This clonotype is judged medium-sized. This chain links TRBV7-2 with TRBJ1-1, with D possibly TRBD1 on 5 matching bases. V lost 1 base, J lost 4 bases, and 16 bases lay in between. The CDR3 is 16 amino acids. Germline values: CDR1 SGHTA, CDR2 FQGNSA. CDR3 sequence reads: CASSLDETTELTEAFF. The DNA for the CDR3 is TGTGCCAGCAGCTTAGATGAGACGACAGAGCTCACTGAAGCTTTCTTT.

This clonotype was seen only a few times. This sequence joins TRBV4-2 and TRBJ1-5; D not resolved. Per germline, CDR1 LGHNA and CDR2 YNFKEQ. The CDR3 totals 16 residues. The ends were cut back, 0 bases at V and 7 bases at J, with 16 bases in the middle. The CDR3 DNA reads as TGTGCCAGCAGCCAAGAGTTCGGGGTATCGGGACAGCCCCAGCATTTT. It translates to CASSQEFGVSGQPQHF.

This clonotype is labeled as medium-sized. The V call is TRBV29-1, the J call TRBJ2-1, with a weak D call TRBD2 (5 bases). Germline V gene sequence: CDR1 SQVTM, CDR2 ANQGSEA. The germline V and J ends were trimmed by 4 bases and 6 bases, with 13 bases remaining between them. This CDR3 contains 13 residues. The CDR3 is CSVVLARANEQFF. CDR3 sequence (DNA): TGCAGCGTTGTACTTGCGCGGGCCAATGAGCAGTTCTTC.

By share, this clonotype ranks as medium-sized. The chain joins TRBV5-4 to TRBJ1-1; D is perhaps TRBD1 (5 bases). The V gene lost 4 bases and the J gene lost 5 bases, with 9 bases spanning the gap. CDR1 and CDR2 (germline): SGHNT, YYREEE (reference sequence). There are 12 residues in the CDR3. This CDR3 reads CASSPWGTEAFF. The DNA for the CDR3 is TGTGCCAGCAGCCCCTGGGGGACTGAAGCTTTCTTT.

By proportion, this clonotype is medium-sized. The chain joins TRBV2 to TRBJ2-5; D is possibly TRBD1 (5 bases). The CDR3 spans 14 residues. Germline V gene sequence: CDR1 SNHLY, CDR2 FYNNEI. Trimming removed 7 bases from V and 2 bases from J, with 14 bases in between. CDR3: CASTSLTEQETQYF. CDR3 DNA sequence: TGTGCCAGCACTTCTTTGACAGAACAAGAGACCCAGTACTTC.

In this sample, this clonotype is medium-sized. V and J are TRBV15 and TRBJ2-3; D is undetermined. Trimming left V 0 bases short and J 2 bases short, with 9 bases between. CDR1 and CDR2 from the germline V gene are LNHNV and YYDKDF (reference sequence). This CDR3 has 15 amino acids. The CDR3: CATSRDRVPTDTQYF. CDR3 nucleotides: TGTGCCACCAGCAGAGATCGGGTTCCCACAGATACGCAGTATTTT.

By frequency in the sample, this clonotype is large (0.1 to 1%). This chain links TRBV5-5 with TRBJ2-3, with D hard to call. The CDR3 consists of 13 residues. V dropped 4 bases and J dropped 4 bases, with 10 bases sitting between them. Per germline, CDR1 SGHKS and CDR2 YYEKEE (reference sequence). CDR3 loop: CASSLDRSDTQYF. For the CDR3, the DNA is TGTGCCAGCAGCCTCGACCGCTCAGATACGCAGTATTTT.

This clonotype is deemed medium-sized. V and J are TRBV9 and TRBJ2-7; 7 bases agree with TRBD1. V lost 3 bases to trimming and J lost 2 bases; unmatched junction nucleotides: 2. Germline V gene data show CDR1 as SGDLS and CDR2 as YYNGEE. The length of the CDR3 is 13 residues. In DNA, the CDR3 is TGTGCCAGCAGCGAGGGGACAGCCTACGAGCAGTACTTC. Its protein is CASSEGTAYEQYF.

Judged by abundance, this clonotype is large. The chain links TRBV10-2 to TRBJ1-5; TRBD1 is a possible D gene (6 bases). Per the germline V gene, CDR1 is WSHSY and CDR2 is SAAADI. Between the trimmed V and J ends, which lost 6 bases and 1 base, there was a span of 10 bases. The CDR3 is made up of 14 amino acids. CDR3 amino acids: CASSGGPSNQPQHF. Written as DNA, the CDR3 is TGCGCCAGCAGCGGGGGCCCGAGCAATCAGCCCCAGCATTTT.

By its share, this clonotype is large. For the CDR3, the DNA is TGTGCCAGCAATACCGGACAGGGCGAGGGCTACACCTTC. It specifies CASNTGQGEGYTF. The rearrangement uses TRBV2 and TRBJ1-2; 8 positions match TRBD1. CDR1 and CDR2 from the germline V gene are SNHLY and FYNNEI. After removal of 7 bases from V and 8 bases from J, the junction contained 9 bases not matched to a gene. The CDR3 is 13 residues long.

This clonotype is large by share. This chain uses TRBV4-1 with TRBJ2-2; TRBD1 is a possible D gene (6 bases). The V end was cut by 4 bases, the J end by 7 bases, with 19 bases between. Germline V gene data show CDR1 as MGHRA and CDR2 as YSYEKL. The CDR3 is made up of 16 amino acids. In DNA, the CDR3 is TGCGCCAGCAGCCGGTTACAGGGCCCGAACGGCGGGGAGCTGTTTTTT. Its protein product is CASSRLQGPNGGELFF.

This clonotype counts as medium-sized. The chain has TRBV24-1 and TRBJ2-1, with unresolved D. Germline V lookup: CDR1 KGHDR, CDR2 SFDVKD. The V gene lost 4 bases and the J gene lost 4 bases, with 7 bases spanning the gap. The CDR3 spans 13 residues. The DNA for the CDR3 is TGTGCCACCAGTGACCCCGGGTACAATGAGCAGTTCTTC. Translating it yields CATSDPGYNEQFF.

This clonotype qualifies as medium-sized. The chain links TRBV11-2 to TRBJ2-1, with TRBD1 as a possible D gene (5 bases). CDR1 is SGHAT, CDR2 FQNNGV, per germline. CDR3 length: 14 residues. Trimming left V 5 bases short and J 6 bases short, with 14 bases between. The CDR3 DNA follows: TGTGCCAGCAGCGAGCGTAGGGGCCTCAATGAGCAGTTCTTC. This sequence encodes CASSERRGLNEQFF. The full variable domain, its missing parts supplied by reference TRBV11-2 and TRBJ2-1, is EAGVAQSPRYKIIEKRQSVAFWCNPISGHATLYWYQQILGQGPKLLIQFQNNGVVDDSQLPKDRFSAERLKGVDSTLKIQPAKLEDSAVYLCASSERRGLNEQFFGPGTRLTVL.

This clonotype is termed medium-sized. V and J are TRBV2 and TRBJ2-5; the D gene is possibly TRBD2 (5 bases). CDR1 and CDR2 from the germline V gene are SNHLY and FYNNEI. Trimming took off 6 bases at V and 5 bases at J, with 13 bases between the two ends. The length of the CDR3 is 13 residues. The CDR3 reads CASRVPPGETQYF. The CDR3 DNA reads TGTGCCAGCAGGGTTCCCCCGGGGGAGACCCAGTACTTC.

This clonotype is termed medium-sized. J is TRBJ2-3 and V is TRBV10-2; D possibly uses TRBD1 or TRBD2 (5 bases each). Trimming stripped 3 bases from V and 4 bases from J, with 11 bases between. Per germline, CDR1 WSHSY and CDR2 SAAADI. The CDR3 is 14 amino acids. CDR3 nucleotide sequence: TGCGCCAGCAGTGATGGGGGTCCGGCAGATACGCAGTATTTT. Its protein product is CASSDGGPADTQYF.

This clonotype is medium-sized. The V and J genes are TRBV23-1 and TRBJ2-3; D call uncertain. TRBV23-1 carries the ORF label, with uncertain function. Trimming removed 6 bases from V and 7 bases from J, with 26 bases in between. The CDR3 has 17 amino acids. The CDR3 loop reads CASRGLFKALKDNTQYF. In DNA form, the CDR3 reads TGCGCCAGCAGGGGGTTGTTCAAGGCGCTTAAGGATAATACGCAGTATTTT.

In the case of this clonotype: A much larger clone is a single base away; this may be a read error. CDR3 protein: CASSTVHLNSEAFF. The CDR3 DNA sequence: TGTGCCAGTAGTACAGTACACCTGAACAGTGAAGCTTTCTTT. The rearrangement uses TRBV19 and TRBJ1-1; D is unresolved. CDR3 size: 14 residues. The germline V gene encodes CDR1 LNHDA and CDR2 SQIVND (reference sequence). The variable domain in full, with the rest retrieved from reference TRBV19 and TRBJ1-1, is DGGITQSPKYLFRKEGQNVTLSCEQNLNHDAMYWYRQDPGQGLRLIYYSQIVNDFQKGDIAEGYSVSREKKESFPLTVTSAQKNPTAFYLCASSTVHLNSEAFFGQGTRLTVV.